This note documents a single T cell receptor (beta chain) sequence. Its antigen is as yet unknown. Germline V gene data show CDR1 as ENHRY and CDR2 as SYGVKD. The CDR3 contains 12 residues. The V and J ends lost 6 bases and 3 bases respectively, with 8 bases between them. The data belong to a study of neoadjuvant anti-PD-1 for oral cavity cancer. Study in general: Patients without progression got a fourth dose around day 43. Study-wide points: Higher pretreatment blood Treg/Th17 ratios correlated with higher pretreatment blood and lower post-treatment tumor TCRbeta clonality. Only a few patients per response group were TCR-analyzed; validation needed.

Sequencing used immunoSEQ multiplex PCR; TCRdb keeps in-frame clones, though not all of them. The data show around 68,000 clones, 86% seen once. Time point denoted: after neoadjuvant nivolumab, at surgical resection. The chain carries TRBV10-3 and TRBJ1-2; D possibly corresponds to TRBD1 (5 bases). This sample comprised PBMCs, obtained after nivolumab (anti-PD-1) treatment. The clonotype was recovered from a person aged 40 to 85 with oral cavity squamous cell carcinoma. CDR3 sequence: CAISAGHYGYTF. CDR3 bases: TGTGCCATCAGCGCGGGACACTATGGCTACACCTTC.